Following are 16 T cell receptor beta chains from one sample sequenced in a study of blood T cell repertoires in COVID-19. Method: immunoSEQ multiplex PCR; TCRdb's copy keeps in-frame clones and lacks some. The sample carries about 350,000 clones, about 90% recorded once. The sample comprised PBMCs or T cells enriched from blood (not recorded which). These receptors were obtained from a woman between 25 and 40 years old who had been exposed to COVID-19.

CDR3: CASSLGGLAGDPYEQYF. CDR3 DNA: TGTGCCAGCAGCTTGGGGGGGCTAGCGGGAGATCCCTACGAGCAGTACTTC. The V gene is TRBV7-9, the J gene TRBJ2-7; 10 positions agree with TRBD2. Germline CDR1 and CDR2: SEHNR and FQNEAQ (reference sequence). The CDR3 is 17 amino acids. Trimming took 3 bases from V and 2 from J; bases not matched to a gene: 10. Full variable domain (outside the CDR3, taken from reference TRBV7-9 and TRBJ2-7): DTGVSQNPRHKITKRGQNVTFRCDPISEHNRLYWYRQTLGQGPEFLTYFQNEAQLEKSRLLSDRFSAERPKGSFSTLEIQRTEQGDSAMYLCASSLGGLAGDPYEQYFGPGTRLTVT.

This chain links TRBV6-5 with TRBJ2-5; 8 bases match TRBD1. CDR3 length: 15 residues. V lost 6 bases, J lost 4 bases, and 10 bases stayed unmatched. Germline V gives CDR1 MNHEY, CDR2 SVGAGI. The CDR3 loop reads CASSLGQGGGETQYF. The CDR3, as DNA: TGTGCCAGCAGCCTTGGACAGGGCGGTGGAGAGACCCAGTACTTC.

DNA of the CDR3: TGCGCCAGCAGCTTGGGTTCCGATCAGCCCCAGCATTTT. Its translation: CASSLGSDQPQHF. The chain has TRBV5-1 and TRBJ1-5; D gene uncertain. Trimming removed 0 bases from V and 5 bases from J, with 6 bases in between. CDR1 SGHRS and CDR2 YFSETQ come from the germline V gene. This CDR3 comprises 13 residues. Full variable domain (outside the CDR3, taken from reference TRBV5-1 and TRBJ1-5): KAGVTQTPRYLIKTRGQQVTLSCSPISGHRSVSWYQQTPGQGLQFLFEYFSETQRNKGNFPGRFSGRQFSNSRSEMNVSTLELGDSALYLCASSLGSDQPQHFGDGTRLSIL.

The V gene is TRBV2, the J gene TRBJ2-7; 8 nucleotides match TRBD1. Germline values: CDR1 SNHLY, CDR2 FYNNEI. The CDR3 extends over 11 amino acids. V was pared by 5 bases and J by 10 bases, with 4 bases of the junction left unmatched. CDR3 in DNA: TGTGCCAGCAGTTCAGGGGGCCAACAGTACTTC. Encoded protein: CASSSGGQQYF. Using reference TRBV2 and TRBJ2-7 for the parts outside the CDR3, the full variable domain is EPEVTQTPSHQVTQMGQEVILRCVPISNHLYFYWYRQILGQKVEFLVSFYNNEISEKSEIFDDQFSVERPDGSNFTLKIRSTKLEDSAMYFCASSSGGQQYFGPGTRLTVT.

The J gene is TRBJ1-1, the V gene TRBV6-4, with D maybe TRBD1 (6 bases). The CDR3 contains 16 residues. CDR1 and CDR2 from the germline V gene are MRHNA and SNTAGT. V lost 0 bases and J 4 bases, leaving 15 bases between the germline ends. CDR3 amino acids: CASSDSGQGRGTEAFF. Here the CDR3 DNA reads TGTGCCAGCAGTGACTCTGGCCAGGGGCGCGGCACTGAAGCTTTCTTT.

The chain carries TRBV29-1 and TRBJ1-2, with a possible D match to TRBD1 (6 bases). Looked up from germline, CDR1 is SQVTM and CDR2 is ANQGSEA. The CDR3 runs 11 residues. As DNA, the CDR3 is TGCAGTATAGGGGGGGCGGAGGGCTACACCTTC. Translating it yields CSIGGAEGYTF.

The gene calls are TRBV5-1 and TRBJ1-5, with a possible D match to TRBD1 (6 bases). V lost 0 bases to trimming and J lost 7 bases, with 14 bases between them. Germline CDR1 SGHRS, CDR2 YFSETQ. This CDR3 comprises 15 residues. The CDR3 region is CASSLGWGQGQPQHF. DNA for the CDR3: TGCGCCAGCAGCTTGGGGTGGGGGCAAGGGCAGCCCCAGCATTTT.

The chain joins TRBV28 to TRBJ2-7; D is uncertain. Germline CDR1 is MDHEN and CDR2 is SYDVKM. The CDR3 is made up of 11 amino acids. V lost 7 bases, J lost 2 bases, and 6 bases lay in between. This CDR3 reads CASTGPYEQYF. The CDR3 DNA is TGTGCCAGCACAGGTCCCTACGAGCAGTACTTC.

V usage is TRBV10-3 and J usage is TRBJ1-1, with a possible D match to TRBD1 (6 bases). This CDR3 is built from 14 residues. Germline CDR1 and CDR2: ENHRY and SYGVKD. Trimming took 2 bases from V and 1 from J, leaving 8 bases between them. As DNA, the CDR3 is TGTGCCATCAGTGAGGGACAGAAGAACACTGAAGCTTTCTTT. Translated: CAISEGQKNTEAFF.

The chain joins TRBV19 to TRBJ1-3, with a weak D call TRBD1 (6 bases). Trimming removed 5 bases at V and 2 bases at J, with 13 bases between. The CDR3 totals 15 residues. Germline V lookup: CDR1 LNHDA, CDR2 SQIVND (reference sequence). The CDR3 DNA follows: TGTGCCAGTAGTTTCGGGACACAGACTGGAAACACCATATATTTT. Its protein is CASSFGTQTGNTIYF.

This rearrangement joins TRBV10-1 to TRBJ2-5, with D possibly TRBD2 on 7 matching bases. The CDR3 runs 17 residues. CDR1 is WNHNN and CDR2 is SYGVQD in the germline V gene (reference sequence). The V end was cut by 3 bases, the J end by 2 bases, with 19 bases between. CDR3 bases: TGCGCCAGCAGTGACCCGAGGGGGGGGCGCGGTCAAGAGACCCAGTACTTC. Protein sequence: CASSDPRGGRGQETQYF.

The rearrangement links TRBV6-5 to TRBJ1-5; no reliable D call. V lost 8 bases, J lost 4 bases, and 12 bases lay in between. CDR3 length: 13 amino acids. The germline gives CDR1 MNHEY, CDR2 SVGAGI. The CDR3 spells CASVTKPNQPQHF. The CDR3, as DNA: TGTGCCAGCGTTACCAAGCCTAATCAGCCCCAGCATTTT.

The gene calls are TRBV6-1 and TRBJ2-7; D possibly corresponds to TRBD2 (6 bases). Germline V gene sequence: CDR1 MNHNS, CDR2 SASEGT. Trimming left V 2 bases short and J 3 bases short, with 14 bases between. This CDR3 spans 15 amino acids. CDR3 coding DNA: TGTGCCAGCAGTGAAATGGCGGGAAGGCTCTACGAGCAGTACTTC. Translating it yields CASSEMAGRLYEQYF.

This chain uses TRBV7-2 with TRBJ2-1; 10 positions match TRBD2. The CDR3 totals 17 residues. The V gene end was trimmed by 6 bases and the J gene end by 8 bases; junction bases not matched to a gene: 16. Germline CDR1 and CDR2: SGHTA and FQGNSA. The CDR3 loop reads CASRLRGTSAKTYEQFF. CDR3 nucleotide sequence: TGTGCCAGCAGGTTACGGGGGACTAGCGCCAAGACTTATGAGCAGTTCTTC.

The CDR3 protein is CATSRDRGQVGELFF. CDR3 nucleotide sequence: TGTGCCACCAGCAGAGACAGGGGGCAGGTCGGGGAGCTGTTTTTT. V gene TRBV15 combines with J gene TRBJ2-2, with TRBD1 matching over 8 bases. The CDR3 length is 15 residues. Germline V gene sequence: CDR1 LNHNV, CDR2 YYDKDF (reference sequence). V lost 0 bases to trimming and J lost 7 bases; unmatched junction nucleotides: 4. The variable domain in full, with the rest retrieved from reference TRBV15 and TRBJ2-2, is DAMVIQNPRYQVTQFGKPVTLSCSQTLNHNVMYWYQQKSSQAPKLLFHYYDKDFNNEADTPDNFQSRRPNTSFCFLDIRSPGLGDTAMYLCATSRDRGQVGELFFGEGSRLTVL.

The rearrangement links TRBV7-2 to TRBJ2-5, with TRBD1 matching 8 bases. V lost 4 bases and J lost 5; bases outside the gene matches: 9. This CDR3 contains 15 residues. Germline loops: CDR1 SGHTA, CDR2 FQGNSA. CDR3 in DNA: TGTGCCAGCAGCTCAACCGGGACAGGAGGGGAGACCCAGTACTTC. Protein product: CASSSTGTGGETQYF. The variable domain in full, with the rest retrieved from reference TRBV7-2 and TRBJ2-5, is GAGVSQSPSNKVTEKGKDVELRCDPISGHTALYWYRQSLGQGLEFLIYFQGNSAPDKSGLPSDRFSAERTGGSVSTLTIQRTQQEDSAVYLCASSSTGTGGETQYFGPGTRLLVL.